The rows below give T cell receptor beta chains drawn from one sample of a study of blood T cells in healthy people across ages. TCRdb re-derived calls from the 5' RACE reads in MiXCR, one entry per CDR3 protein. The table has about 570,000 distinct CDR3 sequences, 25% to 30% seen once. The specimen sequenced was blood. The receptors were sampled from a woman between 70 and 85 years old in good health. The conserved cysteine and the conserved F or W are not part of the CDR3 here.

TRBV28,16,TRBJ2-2,ASSLGLGDAENTGELF
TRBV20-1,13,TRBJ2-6,SAGTGDSGANVLT
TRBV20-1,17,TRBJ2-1,SARAEHPGLAGPTNEQF
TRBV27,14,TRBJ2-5,ASSLSAASLGETQY
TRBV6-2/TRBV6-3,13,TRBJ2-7,ASSYSGYASYEQY
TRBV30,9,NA,AWIDRGEQF
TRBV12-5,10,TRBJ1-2,ASGLSGPGYT
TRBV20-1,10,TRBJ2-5,SAREGRETQY
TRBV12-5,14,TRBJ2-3,ASTPVGGARADTQY
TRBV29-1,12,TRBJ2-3,SAEGGAGTDTQY
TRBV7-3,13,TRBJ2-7,ASSSGTGGWNEQY
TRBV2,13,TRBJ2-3,ASSHQRAPGNTQY
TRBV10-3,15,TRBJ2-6,AISEGRLFSGANVLT
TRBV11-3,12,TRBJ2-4,ASRQGQAGVIQY
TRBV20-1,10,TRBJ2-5,SAAEGARTQY
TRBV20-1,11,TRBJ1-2,SARQGGSGGYT
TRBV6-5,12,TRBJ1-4,ASSRGQGLEKLF
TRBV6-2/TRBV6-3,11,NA,ATRQRLSYEQY
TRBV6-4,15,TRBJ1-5,ASSDFGTGATNQSQH
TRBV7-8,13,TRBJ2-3,ASSSFSGAGDTQY
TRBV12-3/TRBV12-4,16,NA,ASSPPLAGGGSDNGQF
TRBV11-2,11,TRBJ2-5,ASSLALAGGRY
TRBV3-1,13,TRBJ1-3,ASRGGVLAGNTIY
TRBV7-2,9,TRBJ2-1,ASSSTTREF
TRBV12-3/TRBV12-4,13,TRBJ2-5,ASRPGTVERETQY
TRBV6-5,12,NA,ASVGGTSGGEQY
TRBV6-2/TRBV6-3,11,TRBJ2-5,ASNRGGTETQY
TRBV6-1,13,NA,ASNARLQGMGEQY
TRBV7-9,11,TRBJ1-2,ASSSGTVHGYT
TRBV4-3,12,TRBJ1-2,ASSQGDAFYGYT
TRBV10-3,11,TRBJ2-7,AIRTGGTYEQY
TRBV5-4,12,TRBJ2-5,ASSFSGRAVAQY
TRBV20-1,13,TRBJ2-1,SAARLRGGVGEQF
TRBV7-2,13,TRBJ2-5,ASSSGTGGFETQY
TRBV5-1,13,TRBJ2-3,ASSLVPGRTDTQY
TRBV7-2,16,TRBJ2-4,ASSSQGSGLVAKNIQY
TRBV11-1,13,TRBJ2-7,AGSPWDSRRYEQY
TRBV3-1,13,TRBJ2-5,ASSRAGQGEETQY
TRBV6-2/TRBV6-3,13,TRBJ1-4,ASSPSGTGREKLF
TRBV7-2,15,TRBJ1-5,ASSLRVGDVGNQPQH
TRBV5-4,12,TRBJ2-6,ASRGDSGANVLT
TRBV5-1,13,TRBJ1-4,ASSWGTTPNEKLF
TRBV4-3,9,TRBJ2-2,ASSQGGELF
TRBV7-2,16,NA,ASSYKATGDTSPYEQY
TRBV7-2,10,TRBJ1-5,ASSLSNQPQH
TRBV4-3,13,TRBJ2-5,ASSHTAGGQETQY
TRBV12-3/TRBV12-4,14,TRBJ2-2,ASSFDLAGYTGELF
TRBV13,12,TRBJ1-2,ASTINGVFSGYT
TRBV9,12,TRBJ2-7,ASSVGLVSYEQY
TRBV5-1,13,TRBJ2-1,ASSLVLAGEDEQF
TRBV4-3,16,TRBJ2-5,ASSQELLAGGRQETQY
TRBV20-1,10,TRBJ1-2,SARDPVYGYT